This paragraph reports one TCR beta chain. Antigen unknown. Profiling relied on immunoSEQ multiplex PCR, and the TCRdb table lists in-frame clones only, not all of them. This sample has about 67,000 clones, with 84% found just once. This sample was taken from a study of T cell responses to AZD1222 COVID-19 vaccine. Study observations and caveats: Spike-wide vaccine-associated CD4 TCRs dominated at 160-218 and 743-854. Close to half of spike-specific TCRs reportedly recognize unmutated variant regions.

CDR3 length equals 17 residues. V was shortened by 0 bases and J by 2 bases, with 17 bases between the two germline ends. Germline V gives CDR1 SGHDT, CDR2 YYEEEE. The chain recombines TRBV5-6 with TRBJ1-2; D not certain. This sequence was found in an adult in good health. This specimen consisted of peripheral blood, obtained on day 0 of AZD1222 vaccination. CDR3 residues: CASSLVRRSGRNYGYTF. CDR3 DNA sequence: TGTGCCAGCAGCTTGGTTCGGAGGTCAGGAAGGAACTATGGCTACACCTTC.